A selection of T cell receptor beta chains follows, all from one sample in a study of a mutant IDH1 vaccine in newly diagnosed glioma. Data came from immunoSEQ multiplex PCR; TCRdb stores just in-frame clones and leaves some out. The sample lists 50,000 to 75,000 clones; 75% to 95% were seen once. The sample was PBMCs, taken from a glioma patient treated with radiotherapy, temozolomide or both. The receptors stem from a man in his forties or fifties with glioma. Each CDR3 is given with its conserved first and last residue. The order of the fields is CDR3 length, V gene, J gene, CDR3 protein.

>14|TRBV2|TRBJ1-5
CASSELGNNQPQHF
>14|TRBV13|TRBJ1-1
CASSLGRGNTEAFF
>12|TRBV15|TRBJ1-6
CATSRANSPLHF
>13|TRBV30|TRBJ2-3
CAWSVPPTDTQYF
>16|TRBV5-4|TRBJ2-5
CASSLTRFLAQETQYF
>13|TRBV11-3|TRBJ1-2
CASSFSLDGLRTF
>14|TRBV2|TRBJ2-1
CASRYGTGLNEQFF
>12|TRBV7-2|TRBJ2-5
CASSLARETQYF
>16|TRBV19|TRBJ1-6
CASSIPGVVFNSPLHF
>17|TRBV27|TRBJ2-1
CASSLRLPGESYNEQFF
>14|TRBV5-1|TRBJ2-3
CASSLGGQADTQYF
>13|TRBV2|TRBJ2-1
CAILRGGRLEQFF
>14|TRBV7-7|TRBJ2-2
CASSLGHDSGELFF
>13|TRBV5-1|TRBJ1-1
CASSLRANTEAFF
>11|TRBV20-1|TRBJ1-2
CSVLGRVGYTF
>13|TRBV28|TRBJ2-4
CASSGRSKNIQYF
>14|TRBV9|TRBJ2-5
CASSPEGLGETQYF
>14|TRBV2|TRBJ1-4
CASSGWRRNEKLFF
>13|TRBV30|TRBJ1-6
CAWSVGFWSPLHF
>17|TRBV5-1|TRBJ2-5
CASSLGPSGSGRETQYF
>17|TRBV6-1|TRBJ1-2
CASSDGTDLRVIYGYTF
>14|TRBV6-1|TRBJ2-7
CASILRWGSYEQYF
>13|TRBV7-3|TRBJ2-1
CASSLYAGNEQFF
>15|TRBV7-2|TRBJ1-5
CASSYQGLGNQPQHF
>16|TRBV7-9|TRBJ2-1
CASSQSRDRGINEQFF
>14|TRBV13|TRBJ1-2
CASSHRGIGYGYTF
>14|TRBV5-1|TRBJ2-7
CASNQGGGLEGQYF
>16|TRBV9|TRBJ1-4
CASSPGTGTANEKLFF
>12|TRBV28|TRBJ1-1
CASSFPSGEAFF
>17|TRBV7-3|TRBJ2-3
CASSLRPLAAGTDTQYF
>17|TRBV7-6|TRBJ1-1
CASSPSHDLGPNTEAFF
>13|TRBV7-8|TRBJ1-3
CASRPDAGNTIYF
>13|TRBV5-4|TRBJ2-3
CASSLYGGDTQYF
>13|TRBV4-3|TRBJ1-1
CASSQLGGPEAFF
>15|TRBV4-2|TRBJ1-2
CASSQSTGQGFGYTF
>16|TRBV7-8|TRBJ2-5
CASSLARASGGLTQYF
>16|TRBV21-1|TRBJ2-3
CASSKGARGAADTQYF
>14|TRBV15|TRBJ2-6
CATSDRAGANVLTF
>15|TRBV19|TRBJ2-5
CASSLQIGAQETQYF
>14|TRBV2|TRBJ1-2
CASSATQGARGYTF
>15|TRBV5-4|TRBJ1-1
CASSPPGREDAEAFF
>14|TRBV6-7|TRBJ2-1
CASSYGGPGNEQFF
>14|TRBV27|TRBJ1-1
CASSLRRGNTEAFF
>15|TRBV28|TRBJ1-1
CASSTFWTSNTEAFF
>15|TRBV7-9|TRBJ2-4
CASSLMGSGKNIQYF